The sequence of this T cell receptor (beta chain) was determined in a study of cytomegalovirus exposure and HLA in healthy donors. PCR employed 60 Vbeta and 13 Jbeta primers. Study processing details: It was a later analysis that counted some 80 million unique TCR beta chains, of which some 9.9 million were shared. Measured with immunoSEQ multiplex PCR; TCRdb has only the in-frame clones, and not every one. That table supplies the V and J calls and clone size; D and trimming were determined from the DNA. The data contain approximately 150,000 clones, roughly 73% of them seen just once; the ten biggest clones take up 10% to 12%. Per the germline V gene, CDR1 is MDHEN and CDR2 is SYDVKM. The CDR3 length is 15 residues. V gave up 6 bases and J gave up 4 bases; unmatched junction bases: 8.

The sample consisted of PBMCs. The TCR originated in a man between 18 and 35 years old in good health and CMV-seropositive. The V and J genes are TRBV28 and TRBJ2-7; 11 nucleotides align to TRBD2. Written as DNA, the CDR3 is TGTGCCAGCAGCGGGACTAGCGGAGCTTATTACGAGCAGTACTTC. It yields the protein CASSGTSGAYYEQYF.